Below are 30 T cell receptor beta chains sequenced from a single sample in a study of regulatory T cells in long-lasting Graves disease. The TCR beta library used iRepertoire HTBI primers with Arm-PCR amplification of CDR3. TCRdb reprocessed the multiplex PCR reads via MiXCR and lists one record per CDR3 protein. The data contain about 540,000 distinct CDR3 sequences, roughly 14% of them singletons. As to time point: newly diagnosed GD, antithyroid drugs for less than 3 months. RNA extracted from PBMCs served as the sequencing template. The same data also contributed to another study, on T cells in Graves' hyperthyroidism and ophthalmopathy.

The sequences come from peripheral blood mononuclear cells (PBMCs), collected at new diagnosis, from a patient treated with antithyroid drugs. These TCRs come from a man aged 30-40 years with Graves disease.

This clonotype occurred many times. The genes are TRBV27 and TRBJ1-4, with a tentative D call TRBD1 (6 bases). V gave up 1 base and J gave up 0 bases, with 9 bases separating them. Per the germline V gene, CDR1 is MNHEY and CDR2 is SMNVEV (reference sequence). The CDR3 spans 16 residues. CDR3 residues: CASSLYRVSTNEKLFF. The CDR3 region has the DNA TGTGCCAGCAGTTTATACAGGGTATCAACTAATGAAAAACTGTTTTTT.

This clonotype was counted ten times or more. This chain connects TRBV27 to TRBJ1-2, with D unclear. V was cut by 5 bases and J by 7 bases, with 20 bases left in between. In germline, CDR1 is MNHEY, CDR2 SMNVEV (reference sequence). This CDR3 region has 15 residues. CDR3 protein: CASSPTQYRILGYTF. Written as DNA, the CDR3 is TGTGCCAGCAGTCCAACACAATACCGGATTCTTGGCTACACCTTC.

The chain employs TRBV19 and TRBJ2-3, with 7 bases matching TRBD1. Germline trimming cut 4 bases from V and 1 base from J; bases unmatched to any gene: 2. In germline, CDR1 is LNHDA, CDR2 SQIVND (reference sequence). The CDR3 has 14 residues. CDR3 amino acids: CASSTGTGTDTQYF. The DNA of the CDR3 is TGTGCCAGTAGTACCGGGACAGGCACAGATACGCAGTATTTT.

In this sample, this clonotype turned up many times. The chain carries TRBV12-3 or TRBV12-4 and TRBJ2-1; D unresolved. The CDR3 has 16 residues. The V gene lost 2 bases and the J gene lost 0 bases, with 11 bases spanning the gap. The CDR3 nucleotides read TGTGCCAGCAGTTTATACAGACCAAGCTCCTACAATGAGCAGTTCTTC. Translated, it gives CASSLYRPSSYNEQFF.

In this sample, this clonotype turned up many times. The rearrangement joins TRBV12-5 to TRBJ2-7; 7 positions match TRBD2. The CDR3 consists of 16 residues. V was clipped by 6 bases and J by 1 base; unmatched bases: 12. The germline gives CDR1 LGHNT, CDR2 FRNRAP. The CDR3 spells CASGTLSSGESYEQYF. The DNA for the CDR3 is TGTGCTAGTGGCACGCTCTCCAGCGGGGAATCCTACGAGCAGTACTTC.

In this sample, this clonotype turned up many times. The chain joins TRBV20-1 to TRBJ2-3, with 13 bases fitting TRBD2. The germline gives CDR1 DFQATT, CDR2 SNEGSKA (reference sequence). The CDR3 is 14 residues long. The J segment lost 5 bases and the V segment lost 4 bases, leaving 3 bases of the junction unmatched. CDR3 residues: CSATRTSGGDTQYF. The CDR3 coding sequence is TGCAGTGCTACCAGGACTAGCGGGGGAGATACGCAGTATTTT.

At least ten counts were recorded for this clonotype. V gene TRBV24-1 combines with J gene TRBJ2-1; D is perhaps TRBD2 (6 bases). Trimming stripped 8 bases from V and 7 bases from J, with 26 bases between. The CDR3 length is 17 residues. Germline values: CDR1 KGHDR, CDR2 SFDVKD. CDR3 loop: CATKGSTSRSGANEQFF. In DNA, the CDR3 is TGTGCCACCAAAGGCTCTACTAGTAGATCGGGAGCGAATGAGCAGTTCTTC.

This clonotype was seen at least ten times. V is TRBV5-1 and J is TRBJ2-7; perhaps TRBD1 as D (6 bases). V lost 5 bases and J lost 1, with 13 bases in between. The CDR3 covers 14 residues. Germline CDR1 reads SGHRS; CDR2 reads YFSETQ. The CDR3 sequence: CASRLGGQSYEQYF. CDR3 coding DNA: TGCGCCAGCAGACTAGGCGGACAGTCCTACGAGCAGTACTTC.

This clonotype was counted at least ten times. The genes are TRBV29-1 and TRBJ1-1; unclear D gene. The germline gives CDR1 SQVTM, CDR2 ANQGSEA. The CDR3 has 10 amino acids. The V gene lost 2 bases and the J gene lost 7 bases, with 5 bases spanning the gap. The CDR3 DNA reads TGCAGCGTTGAAACATATGAAGCTTTCTTT. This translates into CSVETYEAFF.

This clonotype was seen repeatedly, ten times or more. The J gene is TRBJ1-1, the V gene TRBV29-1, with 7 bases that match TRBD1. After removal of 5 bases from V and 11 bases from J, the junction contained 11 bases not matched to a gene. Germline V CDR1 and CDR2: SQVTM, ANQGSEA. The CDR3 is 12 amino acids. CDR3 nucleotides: TGCAGCGTTCGACAGGGATCCGGAACGGCTTTCTTT. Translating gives CSVRQGSGTAFF.

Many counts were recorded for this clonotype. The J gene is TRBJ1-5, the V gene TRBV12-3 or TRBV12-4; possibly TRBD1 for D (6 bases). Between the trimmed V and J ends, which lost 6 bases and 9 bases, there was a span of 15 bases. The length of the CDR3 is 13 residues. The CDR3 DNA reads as TGTGCCAGCAGCCCGGACAGATCCCGGCCCCAGCATTTT. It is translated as CASSPDRSRPQHF.

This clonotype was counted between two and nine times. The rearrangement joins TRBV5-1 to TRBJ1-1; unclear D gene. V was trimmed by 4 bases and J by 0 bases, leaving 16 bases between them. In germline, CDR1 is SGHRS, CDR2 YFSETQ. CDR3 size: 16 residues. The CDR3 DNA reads TGCGCCAGCAGCCCGGACGGGATTAATATGAACACTGAAGCTTTCTTT. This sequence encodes CASSPDGINMNTEAFF.

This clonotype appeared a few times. CDR3 sequence: CASSGGLGGDTQYF. The CDR3 bases are TGCGCCAGCAGCGGCGGACTAGGAGGAGATACGCAGTATTTT. This chain connects TRBV5-1 to TRBJ2-3, with 7 bases matching TRBD2. This CDR3 comprises 14 residues. V shed 4 bases, J shed 5 bases, and the junction held 7 bases outside the gene matches. Germline V gene lookup returns CDR1 SGHRS and CDR2 YFSETQ.

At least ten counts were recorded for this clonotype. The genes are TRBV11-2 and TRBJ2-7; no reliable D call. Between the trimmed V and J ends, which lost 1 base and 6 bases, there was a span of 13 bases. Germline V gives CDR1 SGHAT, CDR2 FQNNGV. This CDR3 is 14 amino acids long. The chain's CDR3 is CASSLGAPPSEQYF. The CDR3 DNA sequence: TGTGCCAGCAGCTTAGGGGCCCCCCCCTCCGAGCAGTACTTC.

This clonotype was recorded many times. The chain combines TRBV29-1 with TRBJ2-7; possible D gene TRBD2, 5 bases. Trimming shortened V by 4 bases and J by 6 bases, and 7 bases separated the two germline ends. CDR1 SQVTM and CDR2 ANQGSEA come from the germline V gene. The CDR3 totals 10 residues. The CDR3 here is CSVGEFEQYF. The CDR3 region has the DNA TGCAGCGTTGGGGAGTTCGAGCAGTACTTC.

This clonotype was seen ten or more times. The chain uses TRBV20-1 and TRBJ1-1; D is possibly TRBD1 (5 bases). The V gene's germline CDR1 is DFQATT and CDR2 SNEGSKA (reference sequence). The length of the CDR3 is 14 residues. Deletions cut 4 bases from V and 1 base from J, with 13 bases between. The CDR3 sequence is CSATHLGGNTEAFF. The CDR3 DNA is TGCAGTGCTACGCATCTGGGGGGGAACACTGAAGCTTTCTTT.

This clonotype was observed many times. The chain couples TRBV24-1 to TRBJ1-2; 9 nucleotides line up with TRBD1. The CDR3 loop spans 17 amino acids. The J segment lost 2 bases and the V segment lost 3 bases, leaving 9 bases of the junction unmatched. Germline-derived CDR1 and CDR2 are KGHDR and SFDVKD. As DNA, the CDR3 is TGTGCCACCAGTGATCCTAAATGGACAGGGGCGAACTATGGCTACACCTTC. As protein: CATSDPKWTGANYGYTF.

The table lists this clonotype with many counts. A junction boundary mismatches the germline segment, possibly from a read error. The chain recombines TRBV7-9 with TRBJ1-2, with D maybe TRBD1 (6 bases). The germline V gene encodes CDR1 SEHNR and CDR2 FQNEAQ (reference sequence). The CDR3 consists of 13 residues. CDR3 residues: CASSLGADYGYTF. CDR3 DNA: TGCGCCAGCAGCTTGGGGGCGGACTATGGCTACACCTTC.

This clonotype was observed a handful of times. CDR3 coding DNA: TGTGCCAGTAGTATTTGGAGCTCTGGAAACACCATATATTTT. Translated, it gives CASSIWSSGNTIYF. The V call is TRBV19, the J call TRBJ1-3; the D is unclear. Germline V lookup: CDR1 LNHDA, CDR2 SQIVND (reference sequence). Trimming removed 3 bases at V and 0 bases at J, with 6 bases between. The CDR3 sequence is 14 residues long.

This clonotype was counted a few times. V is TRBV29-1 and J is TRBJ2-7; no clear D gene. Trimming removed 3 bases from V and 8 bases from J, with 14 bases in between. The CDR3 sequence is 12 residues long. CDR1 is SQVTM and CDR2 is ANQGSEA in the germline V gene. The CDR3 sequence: CSVDGRGPQQYF. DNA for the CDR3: TGCAGCGTTGATGGACGAGGACCCCAGCAGTACTTC.

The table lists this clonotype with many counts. CDR3 sequence reads: CASSQARLAGDRDEQFF. In nucleotides, the CDR3 is TGTGCCAGCAGCCAAGCGAGACTAGCGGGGGATAGGGATGAGCAGTTCTTC. The chain uses TRBV14 and TRBJ2-1; 12 nucleotides align to TRBD2. From germline, CDR1 is SGHDN and CDR2 FVKESK. After removal of 1 base from V and 8 bases from J, the junction contained 9 bases not matched to a gene. CDR3 length: 17 amino acids.

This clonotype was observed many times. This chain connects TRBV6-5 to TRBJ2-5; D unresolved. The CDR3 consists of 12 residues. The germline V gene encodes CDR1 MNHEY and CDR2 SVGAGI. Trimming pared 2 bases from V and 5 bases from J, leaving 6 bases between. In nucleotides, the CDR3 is TGTGCCAGCAGTTACGTGGGGGAGACCCAGTACTTC. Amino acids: CASSYVGETQYF.

DNA for the CDR3: TGTGCCAGTAGTATAGGTTCGACTAGCGGACACAATGAGCAGTTCTTC. Amino acids: CASSIGSTSGHNEQFF. This chain links TRBV19 with TRBJ2-1, with 9 bases identical to TRBD2. Germline assignment: CDR1 LNHDA and CDR2 SQIVND (reference sequence). V lost 1 base, J lost 5 bases, and 6 bases stayed unmatched. The CDR3 extends over 16 amino acids.

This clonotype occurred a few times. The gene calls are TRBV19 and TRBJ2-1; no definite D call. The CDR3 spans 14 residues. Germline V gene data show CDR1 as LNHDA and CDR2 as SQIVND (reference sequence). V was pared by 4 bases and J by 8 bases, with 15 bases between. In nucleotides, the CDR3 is TGTGCCAGTAGTAAGTCCCCCAGGTGGGATGAGCAGTTCTTC. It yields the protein CASSKSPRWDEQFF.

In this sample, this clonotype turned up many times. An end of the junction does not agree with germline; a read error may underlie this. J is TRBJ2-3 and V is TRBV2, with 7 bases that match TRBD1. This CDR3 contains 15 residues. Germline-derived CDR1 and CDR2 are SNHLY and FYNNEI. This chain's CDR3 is CASGDRQGGSDTQYF. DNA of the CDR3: TGTGCCAGCGGTGACAGACAGGGTGGGTCAGATACGCAGTATTTT.

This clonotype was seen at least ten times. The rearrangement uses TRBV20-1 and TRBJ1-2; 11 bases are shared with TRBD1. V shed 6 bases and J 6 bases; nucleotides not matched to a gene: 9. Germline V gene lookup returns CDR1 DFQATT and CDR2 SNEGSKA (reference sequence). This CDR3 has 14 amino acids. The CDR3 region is CSARLGQGAHGYTF. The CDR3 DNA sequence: TGCAGTGCGCGTCTCGGACAGGGGGCGCATGGCTACACCTTC.

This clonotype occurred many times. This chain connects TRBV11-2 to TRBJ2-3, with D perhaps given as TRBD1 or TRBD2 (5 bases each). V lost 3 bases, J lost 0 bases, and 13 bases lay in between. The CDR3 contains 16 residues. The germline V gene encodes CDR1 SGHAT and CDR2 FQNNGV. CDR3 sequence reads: CASSLRGISSTDTQYF. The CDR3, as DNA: TGTGCCAGCAGCTTGAGGGGCATCTCGAGCACAGATACGCAGTATTTT.

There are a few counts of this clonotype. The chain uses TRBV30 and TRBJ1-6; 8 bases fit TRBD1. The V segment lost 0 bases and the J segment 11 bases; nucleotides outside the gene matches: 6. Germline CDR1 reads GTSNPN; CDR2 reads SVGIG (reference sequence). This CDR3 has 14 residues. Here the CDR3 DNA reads TGTGCCTGGAGTGTCGGACAGGGAACTACACCCCTCCACTTT. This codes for CAWSVGQGTTPLHF.

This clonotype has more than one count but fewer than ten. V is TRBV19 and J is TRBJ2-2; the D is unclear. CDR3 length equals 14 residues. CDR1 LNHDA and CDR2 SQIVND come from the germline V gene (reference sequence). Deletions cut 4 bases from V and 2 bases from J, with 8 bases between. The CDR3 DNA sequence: TGTGCCAGTAGTAAAACAACAAACACCGGGGAGCTGTTTTTT. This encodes CASSKTTNTGELFF.

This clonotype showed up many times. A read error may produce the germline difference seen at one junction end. In DNA form, the CDR3 reads TGTGCCAGCAGCCGCCCCCGGGGCGGGAACACCGAAGCTTTCTTT. It encodes CASSRPRGGNTEAFF. The chain has TRBV27 and TRBJ1-1; D perhaps matches TRBD1 (5 bases). The CDR3 has 15 residues. Germline CDR1 is MNHEY and CDR2 is SMNVEV (reference sequence).